The 25 T cell receptor beta chains below all came from one sample that was sequenced in a study of T cells after yellow fever vaccination. TCRdb redid the calling of the 5' RACE reads with MiXCR, one entry per CDR3 protein. The data hold a few hundred thousand distinct CDR3 sequences, with about 19% observed a single time. Source: PBMCs, taken 15 days after the yellow fever booster vaccination. These receptors were taken from a man aged 30 to 45 who received the YFV17D yellow fever vaccine.

The sample holds a few counts of this clonotype. The chain carries TRBV20-1 and TRBJ2-5; D may be TRBD1 or TRBD2 (5 bases each). Trimming pared 7 bases from V and 7 bases from J, leaving 19 bases between. Looked up from germline, CDR1 is DFQATT and CDR2 is SNEGSKA (reference sequence). The length of the CDR3 is 13 residues. For the CDR3, the DNA is TGCAGTGTTACCAAGGGGACGGGCGCGACCCAGTACTTC. Translating gives CSVTKGTGATQYF.

The J gene is TRBJ1-4, the V gene TRBV6-1; D uncertain. Trimming took 7 bases from V and 0 from J, leaving 15 bases between them. The CDR3 covers 16 residues. CDR1 is MNHNS and CDR2 is SASEGT in the germline V gene. CDR3 sequence: CASTRTSFATNEKLFF. The CDR3 DNA is TGTGCCAGCACCAGAACCTCCTTTGCAACTAATGAAAAACTGTTTTTT.

The chain is built from TRBV7-2 and TRBJ2-7; 11 bases match TRBD1. V gave up 5 bases and J gave up 2 bases; unmatched junction bases: 5. The germline CDR1 and CDR2 sequences are SGHTA and FQGNSA. This CDR3 is built from 15 residues. CDR3 nucleotide sequence: TGTGCCAGCAGCGTGGACAGGGGGCTAACCTACGAGCAGTACTTC. Its protein product is CASSVDRGLTYEQYF. The variable domain in full, with the rest retrieved from reference TRBV7-2 and TRBJ2-7, is GAGVSQSPSNKVTEKGKDVELRCDPISGHTALYWYRQSLGQGLEFLIYFQGNSAPDKSGLPSDRFSAERTGGSVSTLTIQRTQQEDSAVYLCASSVDRGLTYEQYFGPGTRLTVT.

The genes are TRBV12-3 or TRBV12-4 and TRBJ2-1, with D unclear. V lost 5 bases and J lost 1, with 12 bases in between. This CDR3 is 15 amino acids long. The CDR3 loop reads CASSPLGRSYNEQFF. The CDR3 DNA follows: TGTGCCAGCAGTCCGCTAGGTAGGTCCTACAATGAGCAGTTCTTC.

This clonotype came up a few times. This chain links TRBV27 with TRBJ2-3; no clear D gene. CDR3 length: 13 residues. V lost 8 bases and J 0 bases, leaving 9 bases between the germline ends. Germline V lookup: CDR1 MNHEY, CDR2 SMNVEV (reference sequence). CDR3 region: CASRITSTDTQYF. In nucleotides, the CDR3 is TGTGCCAGCCGGATAACTAGCACAGATACGCAGTATTTT.

CDR3 coding DNA: TGTGCCTGGAGTACGTCCGCCTCTCAGGTCCTGACTTTC. The encoded protein is CAWSTSASQVLTF. The rearrangement uses TRBV30 and TRBJ2-6; no reliable D call. Germline V gene lookup returns CDR1 GTSNPN and CDR2 SVGIG (reference sequence). CDR3 size: 13 residues. Trimming left V 2 bases short and J 13 bases short, with 15 bases between.

The V and J genes are TRBV7-9 and TRBJ2-2; possibly TRBD1 or TRBD2 for D (5 bases each). Trimming took 0 bases from V and 5 from J, leaving 10 bases between them. CDR1 and CDR2 (germline): SEHNR, FQNEAQ (reference sequence). The CDR3 has 15 residues. The CDR3 coding sequence is TGTGCCAGCAGCTTAGCGCTATGGGGGACCGGGGAGCTGTTTTTT. Protein sequence: CASSLALWGTGELFF.

This clonotype was picked up a small number of times. The chain couples TRBV9 to TRBJ1-2; 10 bases are shared with TRBD1. This CDR3 region has 17 residues. CDR1 and CDR2 (germline): SGDLS, YYNGEE. J gave up 3 bases and V 3 bases, and 11 bases lay outside the gene matches. CDR3 DNA sequence: TGTGCCAGCAGCGAGGACAGGGGGATCTCCCCGGACTATGGCTACACCTTC. This translates into CASSEDRGISPDYGYTF.

In its sample, this clonotype was seen a few times. This sequence joins TRBV10-3 and TRBJ2-2; D is uncertain. Germline V gene sequence: CDR1 ENHRY, CDR2 SYGVKD. The CDR3 consists of 15 residues. V gave up 3 bases and J gave up 1 base, with 9 bases separating them. The CDR3 is CAISEPQENTGELFF. DNA for the CDR3: TGTGCCATCAGTGAACCACAAGAGAACACCGGGGAGCTGTTTTTT.

This chain uses TRBV7-2 with TRBJ2-3, with D possibly TRBD2 on 5 matching bases. The CDR3 has 17 residues. Trimming removed 5 bases from V and 2 bases from J, with 20 bases in between. Germline CDR1 and CDR2: SGHTA and FQGNSA. CDR3 residues: CASSEAGLGATTDTQYF. CDR3 in DNA: TGTGCCAGCAGCGAGGCGGGCTTAGGCGCTACCACAGATACGCAGTATTTT. The whole variable domain, remainder taken from reference TRBV7-2 and TRBJ2-3, is GAGVSQSPSNKVTEKGKDVELRCDPISGHTALYWYRQSLGQGLEFLIYFQGNSAPDKSGLPSDRFSAERTGGSVSTLTIQRTQQEDSAVYLCASSEAGLGATTDTQYFGPGTRLTVL.

The CDR3 DNA reads as TGTGCCACCAGTGATTTGCGGGGCAGCACAGATACGCAGTATTTT. This codes for CATSDLRGSTDTQYF. This chain links TRBV24-1 with TRBJ2-3; D tentatively fits TRBD1 or TRBD2 (5 bases each). The CDR3 runs to 15 residues. Germline V gene data show CDR1 as KGHDR and CDR2 as SFDVKD. Trimming shortened V by 0 bases and J by 0 bases, and 6 bases separated the two germline ends.

J is TRBJ2-2 and V is TRBV24-1; D may be TRBD1 or TRBD2 (7 bases each). This CDR3 is 16 amino acids long. Trimming removed 5 bases from V and 0 bases from J, with 12 bases in between. The germline CDR1 and CDR2 sequences are KGHDR and SFDVKD. CDR3 bases: TGTGCCACCAGTGGGGGAGGGACAGCGAACACCGGGGAGCTGTTTTTT. This encodes CATSGGGTANTGELFF.

The chain carries TRBV6-4 and TRBJ2-1; TRBD1 matches at 11 bases. The germline V gene encodes CDR1 MRHNA and CDR2 SNTAGT. CDR3 length: 16 residues. Trimming took 4 bases from V and 6 from J; bases not matched to a gene: 8. CDR3 DNA sequence: TGTGCCAGCAGTGCGTCCTCCGGGACAGGGGGCAATGAGCAGTTCTTC. Translation: CASSASSGTGGNEQFF.

This clonotype was counted only a few times. This sequence joins TRBV24-1 and TRBJ2-7, with D perhaps given as TRBD1 or TRBD2 (6 bases each). Trimming cost V 2 bases and J 2 bases, with 18 bases left between them. CDR3 size: 17 residues. Germline loops: CDR1 KGHDR, CDR2 SFDVKD. Here the CDR3 reads CATSDSRGGTSAYEQYF. The DNA of the CDR3 is TGTGCCACCAGTGATTCCCGGGGCGGGACATCAGCCTACGAGCAGTACTTC.

This clonotype was detected only a few times. The chain couples TRBV10-3 to TRBJ2-1, with D perhaps matching TRBD2 (6 bases). The CDR3 has 13 residues. The ends were cut back, 7 bases at V and 4 bases at J, with 11 bases in the middle. The germline CDR1 and CDR2 sequences are ENHRY and SYGVKD. CDR3 in amino acids: CAIKTGEYNEQFF. The CDR3 coding sequence is TGTGCCATCAAAACGGGAGAGTACAATGAGCAGTTCTTC.

V is TRBV10-3 and J is TRBJ2-1, with 10 bases fitting TRBD2. From germline, CDR1 is ENHRY and CDR2 SYGVKD. Trimming at V came to 8 bases and at J to 10 bases, leaving 14 bases not matched to a gene. The CDR3 length is 15 residues. DNA for the CDR3: TGTGCCATCGTCCCGGGGCTAGCGGGAGTTCACGAGCAGTTCTTC. It codes for CAIVPGLAGVHEQFF.

The chain carries TRBV12-3 or TRBV12-4 and TRBJ2-7, with D hard to call. CDR3 length: 16 amino acids. The V and J ends lost 1 base and 0 bases respectively, with 13 bases between them. DNA of the CDR3: TGTGCCAGCAGTTTAGTCCCCCCGTCTTCCTCCTACGAGCAGTACTTC. Protein: CASSLVPPSSSYEQYF.

The V gene is TRBV29-1, the J gene TRBJ2-3; D gene ambiguous. Germline CDR1 and CDR2: SQVTM and ANQGSEA. V lost 1 base and J 2 bases, leaving 13 bases between the germline ends. The CDR3 runs to 15 residues. The chain's CDR3 is CSVEGGYGLTDTQYF. In DNA form, the CDR3 reads TGCAGCGTTGAAGGCGGTTACGGTCTCACAGATACGCAGTATTTT.

The V call is TRBV19, the J call TRBJ1-1; no definite D call. The CDR3 extends over 11 amino acids. Per germline, CDR1 LNHDA and CDR2 SQIVND (reference sequence). Trimming removed 7 bases at V and 6 bases at J, with 9 bases between. As DNA, the CDR3 is TGTGCCAGTACCAGAGACGCTGAAGCTTTCTTT. Its protein product is CASTRDAEAFF.

The chain combines TRBV12-3 or TRBV12-4 with TRBJ1-5; D is ambiguous. V lost 6 bases and J lost 3, with 15 bases in between. The length of the CDR3 is 15 residues. CDR3 sequence reads: CASSPAGQINQPQHF. CDR3 nucleotide sequence: TGTGCCAGCAGCCCCGCCGGGCAAATCAATCAGCCCCAGCATTTT.

The chain joins TRBV29-1 to TRBJ2-1; 7 bases are shared with TRBD2. CDR1 is SQVTM and CDR2 is ANQGSEA in the germline V gene. V lost 4 bases and J lost 4; bases outside the gene matches: 4. The CDR3 has 13 residues. CDR3 nucleotide sequence: TGCAGCGTTGCTGGCGGGAGTTACAATGAGCAGTTCTTC. It yields the protein CSVAGGSYNEQFF.

The genes are TRBV20-1 and TRBJ2-4; 9 bases map to TRBD1. CDR3 size: 15 residues. Germline V gives CDR1 DFQATT, CDR2 SNEGSKA (reference sequence). J lost 2 bases, V lost 2 bases, and 4 bases had no gene match. The CDR3 protein is CSARRGQGTKNIQYF. As DNA, the CDR3 is TGCAGTGCTAGACGGGGACAGGGTACCAAAAACATTCAGTACTTC.

The V call is TRBV20-1, the J call TRBJ2-5, with D uncertain. Deletions cut 1 base from V and 0 bases from J, with 6 bases between. The CDR3 length is 13 residues. Germline assignment: CDR1 DFQATT and CDR2 SNEGSKA (reference sequence). The CDR3 DNA sequence: TGCAGTGCTAGAGTTGCGGACCAAGAGACCCAGTACTTC. It specifies CSARVADQETQYF.

The rearrangement joins TRBV12-3 or TRBV12-4 to TRBJ2-3, with 10 bases fitting TRBD1. This CDR3 is built from 17 residues. The trim removed 1 base at V and 5 bases at J, leaving 9 bases unmatched. The CDR3 here is CASSLDIRDRGGDTQYF. CDR3 DNA sequence: TGTGCCAGCAGTTTAGACATCCGGGACAGGGGTGGAGATACGCAGTATTTT.

This clonotype was counted a single time. The V gene is TRBV7-9, the J gene TRBJ2-7, with D perhaps matching TRBD2 (6 bases). CDR1 and CDR2 (germline): SEHNR, FQNEAQ (reference sequence). This CDR3 comprises 14 residues. V was shortened by 5 bases and J by 5 bases, with 16 bases between the two germline ends. The DNA of the CDR3 is TGTGCCAGCAGCGTAACGGGAGAACGGGACGAGCAGTACTTC. Residues: CASSVTGERDEQYF.